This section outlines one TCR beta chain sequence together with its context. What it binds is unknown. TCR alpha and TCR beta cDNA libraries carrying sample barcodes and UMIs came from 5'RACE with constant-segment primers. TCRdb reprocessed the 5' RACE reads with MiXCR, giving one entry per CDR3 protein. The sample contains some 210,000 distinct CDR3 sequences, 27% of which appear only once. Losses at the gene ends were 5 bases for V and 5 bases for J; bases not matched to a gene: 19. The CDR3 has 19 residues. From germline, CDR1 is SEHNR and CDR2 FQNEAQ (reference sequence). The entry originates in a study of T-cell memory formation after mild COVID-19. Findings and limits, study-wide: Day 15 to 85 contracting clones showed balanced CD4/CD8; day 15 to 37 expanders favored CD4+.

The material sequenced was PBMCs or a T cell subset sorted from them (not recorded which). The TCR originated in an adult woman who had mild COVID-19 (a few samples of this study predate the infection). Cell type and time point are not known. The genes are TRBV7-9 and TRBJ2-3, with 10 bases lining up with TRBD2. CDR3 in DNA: TGTGCCAGCAGCCCCCCGCGCATGAGCGGGAGGGGATCACGAGATACGCAGTATTTT. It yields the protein CASSPPRMSGRGSRDTQYF.